This TCR beta chain was recorded in a study of T-cell memory formation after mild COVID-19. Overall study context: Clusters of TCRs were largely donor specific. Study-wide findings and caveats: Day 15 to 85 contractors were CD4/CD8 balanced; later expanders leaned CD4+.

Remarks on this clonotype: Antigen specificity is unknown.

TCRdb reprocessed the 5' RACE reads with MiXCR, giving one entry per CDR3 protein. This table has approximately 98,000 distinct CDR3 sequences, about a sixth appearing once. Per germline, CDR1 SEHNR and CDR2 FQNEAQ (reference sequence). V gave up 2 bases and J gave up 5 bases, with 15 bases separating them. This CDR3 is 15 amino acids long. The chain has TRBV7-9 and TRBJ1-2, with D tentatively TRBD1 (5 bases). The sequenced sample consisted of PBMCs or a T cell subset sorted from them (not recorded which). This sequence was found in a man aged 18 to 30 who had mild COVID-19 (a few samples of this study predate the infection). Cell type and time point are not known. CDR3 bases: TGTGCCAGCAGCTTACACCAGGGCGCTTGGTATGGCTACACCTTC. Its translation is CASSLHQGAWYGYTF.